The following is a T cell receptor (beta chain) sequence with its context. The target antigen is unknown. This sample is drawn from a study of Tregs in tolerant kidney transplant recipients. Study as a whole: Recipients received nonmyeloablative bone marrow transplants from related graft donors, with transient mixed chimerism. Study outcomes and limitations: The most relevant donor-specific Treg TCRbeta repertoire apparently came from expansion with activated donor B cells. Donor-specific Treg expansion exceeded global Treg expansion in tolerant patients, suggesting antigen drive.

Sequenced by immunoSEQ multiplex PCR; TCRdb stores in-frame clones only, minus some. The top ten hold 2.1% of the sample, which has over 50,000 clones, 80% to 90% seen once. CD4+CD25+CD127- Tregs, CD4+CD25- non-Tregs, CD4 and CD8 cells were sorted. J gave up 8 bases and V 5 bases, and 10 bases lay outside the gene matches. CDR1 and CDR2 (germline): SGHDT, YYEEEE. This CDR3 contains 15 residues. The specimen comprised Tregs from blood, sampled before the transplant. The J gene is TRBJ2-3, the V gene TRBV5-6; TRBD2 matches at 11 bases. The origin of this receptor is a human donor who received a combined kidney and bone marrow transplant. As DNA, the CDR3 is TGTGCCAGCAGTTCCCTAGCGGGGGGCTTTCGTACGCAGTATTTT. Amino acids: CASSSLAGGFRTQYF.